This is a list of T cell receptor beta chains from one sample in a study of T cell clonotyping in hematopoietic cell transplantation. TCRdb keeps only in-frame clones here, not all; method: immunoSEQ multiplex PCR. The table records about 6,200 clones, about 76% of them present only once. The specimen was PBMCs, collected 100 days after allogeneic stem cell transplant. The receptors derive from a female patient aged 25-39 years who had an allogeneic stem cell transplant, so the T cells may come from the graft donor. Some clones in this sample may be carry-over from other donors' samples. CDR3s include the opening cysteine and the closing phenylalanine or tryptophan. Fields, in order: CDR3 length, clone size, V gene, J gene, CDR3 protein. Rows give clone size only sometimes, using once, few, many, or a class for an expanded clone.

>16|few|TRBV15|TRBJ2-5
CATSEGTSGFQETQYF
>19|NA|TRBV14|TRBJ2-6
CASSQGLAGFRSGANVLTF
>13|NA|TRBV27|TRBJ1-2
CASSKQGNYGYTF
>13|NA|TRBV30|TRBJ1-2
CAWRSGGADGYTF
>12|NA|TRBV5-4|TRBJ1-2
CASSPTNYGYTF
>13|NA|TRBV28|TRBJ1-2
CASSTTSNYGYTF
>14|NA|TRBV7-8|TRBJ2-7
CASSFLAGGPEQYF
>18|NA|TRBV2|TRBJ1-5
CASGYRILTGGESQPQHF
>14|NA|TRBV7-6|TRBJ2-2
CASSLEGGTGELFF
>14|NA|TRBV2|TRBJ2-3
CASSEQGIADTQYF
>11|NA|TRBV9|TRBJ1-6
CASSDRYTLHF
>15|NA|TRBV7-6|TRBJ2-2
CASSLRDRDVGELFF
>12|NA|TRBV9|TRBJ2-3
CASSVGPDTQYF
>14|NA|TRBV2|TRBJ1-2
CTSSVGVDYDSYTF
>15|NA|TRBV25-1|TRBJ2-3
CASSPRRGFTDTQYF
>17|NA|TRBV7-7|TRBJ1-3
CASSPGQGAMGGNTIYF
>15|NA|TRBV30|TRBJ1-3
CAWSVFGGIGNTIYF
>16|few|TRBV5-6|TRBJ2-2
CASRPRGQGQTGELFF
>16|NA|TRBV12-1|TRBJ2-2
CASSLRTGTGPGELFF
>14|NA|TRBV7-2|TRBJ2-2
CASSFRTSSGELFF
>14|NA|TRBV19|TRBJ1-1
CASSIVQFETEAFF
>16|NA|TRBV2|TRBJ2-5
CASSGFFEGLQETQYF
>12|NA|TRBV30|TRBJ1-1
CAWSVRLGTPFF
>14|NA|TRBV6-1|TRBJ1-2
CASRTGPTNYGYTF
>14|NA|TRBV7-2|TRBJ1-3
CASSPHPPGNTIYF
>14|NA|TRBV7-2|TRBJ2-3
CASSLGPGGDTQYF
>16|NA|TRBV6-5|TRBJ1-3
CASSYSVPTHGNTIYF
>14|NA|TRBV2|TRBJ2-2
CASGRGGLYGELFF
>12|NA|TRBV6-5|TRBJ1-6
CASRTGNSPLHF
>16|NA|TRBV29-1|TRBJ2-7
CSAEFPGSRKPYEQYF
>18|NA|TRBV7-2|TRBJ2-5
CASIVLLGTSGLPETQYF
>11|NA|TRBV20-1|TRBJ2-7
CSARGGHEQYF
>11|NA|TRBV28|TRBJ2-7
CASSPRYEQYF
>16|once|TRBV9|TRBJ2-2
CASSVGGKANTGELFF
>15|NA|TRBV5-6|TRBJ1-2
CASSLGAAPGYGYTF
>15|NA|TRBV25-1|TRBJ2-5
CASSDPAIFQETQYF
>13|NA|TRBV7-3|TRBJ1-5
CATQGGSNQPQHF
>13|NA|TRBV11-2|TRBJ1-2
CASSLWGDYGYTF
>14|NA|TRBV6-5|TRBJ1-2
CASSRQTDLYGYTF
>15|NA|TRBV9|TRBJ2-6
CASSVGGQTANVLTF
>15|once|TRBV4-1|TRBJ1-1
CASSQGDAGDTEAFF
>15|NA|TRBV7-6|TRBJ2-7
CASSISRAGGYEQYF